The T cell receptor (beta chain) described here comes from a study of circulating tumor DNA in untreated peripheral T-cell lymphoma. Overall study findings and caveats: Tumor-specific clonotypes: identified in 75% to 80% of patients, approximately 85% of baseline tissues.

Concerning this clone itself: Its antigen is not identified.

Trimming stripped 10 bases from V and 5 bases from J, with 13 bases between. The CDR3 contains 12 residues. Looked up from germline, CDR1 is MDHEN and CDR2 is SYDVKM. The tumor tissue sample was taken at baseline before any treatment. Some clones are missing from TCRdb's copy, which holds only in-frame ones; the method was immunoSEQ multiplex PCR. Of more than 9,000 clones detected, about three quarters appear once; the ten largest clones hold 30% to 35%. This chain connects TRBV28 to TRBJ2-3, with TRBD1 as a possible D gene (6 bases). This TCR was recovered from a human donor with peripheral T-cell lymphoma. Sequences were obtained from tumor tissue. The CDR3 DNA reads TGTGCCATCCAGGCCAGGGGAGATACGCAGTATTTT. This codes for CAIQARGDTQYF.